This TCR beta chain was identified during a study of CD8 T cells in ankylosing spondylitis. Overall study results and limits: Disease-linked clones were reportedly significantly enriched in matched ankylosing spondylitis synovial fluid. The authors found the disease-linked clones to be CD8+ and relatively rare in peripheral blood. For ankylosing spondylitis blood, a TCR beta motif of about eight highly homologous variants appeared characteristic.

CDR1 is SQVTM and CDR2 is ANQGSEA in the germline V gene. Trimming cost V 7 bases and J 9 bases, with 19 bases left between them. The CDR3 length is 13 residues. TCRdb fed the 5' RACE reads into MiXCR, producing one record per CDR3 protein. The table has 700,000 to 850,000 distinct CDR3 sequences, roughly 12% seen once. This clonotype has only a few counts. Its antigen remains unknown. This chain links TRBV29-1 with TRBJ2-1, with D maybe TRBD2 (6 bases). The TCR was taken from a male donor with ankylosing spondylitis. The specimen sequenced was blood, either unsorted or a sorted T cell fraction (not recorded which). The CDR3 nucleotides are TGCAGCGCCCGAGGGCGGGAAAGGGGTGAGCAGTTCTTC. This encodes CSARGRERGEQFF.